This T cell receptor beta chain was captured by sequencing in a study of cytomegalovirus exposure and HLA in healthy donors. Study-wide results and caveats: The study reported that TCR beta sequences accurately predicted HLA-A and HLA-B alleles in most subjects.

As regards this clone: The antigen is not known.

Between the trimmed V and J ends, which lost 0 bases and 0 bases, there was a span of 10 bases. This CDR3 spans 16 amino acids. Germline V lookup: CDR1 MNHNS, CDR2 SASEGT. The study ran its PCR with 60 Vbeta and 13 Jbeta primers. Repertoires were generated with immunoSEQ multiplex PCR, while TCRdb's copy carries only in-frame clones and drops some. The sample lists approximately 260,000 clones, nearly 95% occurring once. The rearrangement links TRBV6-1 to TRBJ2-3; perhaps TRBD1 as D (5 bases). This clonotype originated in a girl aged 2 to 10 in good health and CMV-seronegative. The sample was PBMCs. The CDR3 reads CASSEARVFSTDTQYF. The CDR3, as DNA: TGTGCCAGCAGTGAAGCCAGGGTGTTCAGCACAGATACGCAGTATTTT.